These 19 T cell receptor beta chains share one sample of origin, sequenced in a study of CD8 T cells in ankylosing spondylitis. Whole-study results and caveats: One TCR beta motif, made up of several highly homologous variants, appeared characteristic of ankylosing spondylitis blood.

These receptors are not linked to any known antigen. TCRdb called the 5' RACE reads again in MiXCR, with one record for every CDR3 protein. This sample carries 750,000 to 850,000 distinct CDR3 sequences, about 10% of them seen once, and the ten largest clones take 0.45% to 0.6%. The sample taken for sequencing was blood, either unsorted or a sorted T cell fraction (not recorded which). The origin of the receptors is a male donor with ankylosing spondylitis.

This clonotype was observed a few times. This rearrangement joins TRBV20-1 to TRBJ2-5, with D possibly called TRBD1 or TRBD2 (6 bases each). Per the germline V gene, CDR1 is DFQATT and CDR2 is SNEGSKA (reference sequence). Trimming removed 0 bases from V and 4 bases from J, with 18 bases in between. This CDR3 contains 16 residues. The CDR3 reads CSARDSIRGGRETQYF. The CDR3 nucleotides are TGCAGTGCTAGAGACTCGATCAGAGGGGGGAGAGAGACCCAGTACTTC.

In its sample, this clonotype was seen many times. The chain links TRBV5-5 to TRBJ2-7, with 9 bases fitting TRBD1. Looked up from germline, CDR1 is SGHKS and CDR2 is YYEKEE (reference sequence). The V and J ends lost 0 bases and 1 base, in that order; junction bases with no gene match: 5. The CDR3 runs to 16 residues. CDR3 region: CASSLVRTGESYEQYF. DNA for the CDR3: TGTGCCAGCAGCTTGGTGCGGACAGGGGAATCCTACGAGCAGTACTTC.

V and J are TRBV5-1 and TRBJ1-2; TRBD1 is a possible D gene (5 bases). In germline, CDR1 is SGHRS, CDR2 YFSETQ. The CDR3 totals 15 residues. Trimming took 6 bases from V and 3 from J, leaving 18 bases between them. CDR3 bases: TGCGCCAGCACGACCGGGACGGCGGACGACTATGGCTACACCTTC. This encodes CASTTGTADDYGYTF.

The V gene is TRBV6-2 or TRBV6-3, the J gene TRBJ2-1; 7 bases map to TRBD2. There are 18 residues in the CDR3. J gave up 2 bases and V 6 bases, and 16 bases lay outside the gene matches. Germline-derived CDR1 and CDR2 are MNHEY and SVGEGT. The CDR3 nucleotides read TGTGCCAGCAGCCGGACTAGTGGGTATACAACCGCCTACAATGAGCAGTTCTTC. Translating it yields CASSRTSGYTTAYNEQFF.

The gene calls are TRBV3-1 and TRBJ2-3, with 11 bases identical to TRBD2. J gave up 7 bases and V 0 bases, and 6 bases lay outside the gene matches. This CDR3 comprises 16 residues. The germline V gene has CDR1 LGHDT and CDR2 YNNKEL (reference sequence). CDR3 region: CASSQDLGLAANTQYF. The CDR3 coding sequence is TGTGCCAGCAGCCAAGACCTGGGACTAGCGGCAAATACGCAGTATTTT.

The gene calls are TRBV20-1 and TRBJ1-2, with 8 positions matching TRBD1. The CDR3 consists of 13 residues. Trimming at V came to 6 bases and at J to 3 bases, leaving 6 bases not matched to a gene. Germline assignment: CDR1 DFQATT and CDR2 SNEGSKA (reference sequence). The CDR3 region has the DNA TGCAGTGCCCTAAGGACAGGGTACTATGGCTACACCTTC. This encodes CSALRTGYYGYTF.

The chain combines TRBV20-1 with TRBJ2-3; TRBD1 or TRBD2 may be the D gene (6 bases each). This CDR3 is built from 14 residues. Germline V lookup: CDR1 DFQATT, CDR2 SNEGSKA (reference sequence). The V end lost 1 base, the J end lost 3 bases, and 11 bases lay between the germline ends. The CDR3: CSARGGGGTDTQYF. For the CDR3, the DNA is TGCAGTGCTAGAGGAGGAGGGGGGACAGATACGCAGTATTTT.

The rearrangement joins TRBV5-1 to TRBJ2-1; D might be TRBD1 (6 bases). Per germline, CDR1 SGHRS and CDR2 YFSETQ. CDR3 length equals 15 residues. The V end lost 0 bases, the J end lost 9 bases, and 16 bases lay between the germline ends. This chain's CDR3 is CASSLEPGVYLEQFF. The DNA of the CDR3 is TGCGCCAGCAGCTTGGAGCCAGGGGTTTATCTTGAGCAGTTCTTC.

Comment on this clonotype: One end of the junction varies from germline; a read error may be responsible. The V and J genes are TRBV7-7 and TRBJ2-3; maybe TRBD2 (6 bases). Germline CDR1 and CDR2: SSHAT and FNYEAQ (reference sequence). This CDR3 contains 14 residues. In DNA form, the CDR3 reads TGTGCTAGCAGCTTAGGAGGGGCCGGGAATACGCAGTATTTT. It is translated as CASSLGGAGNTQYF.

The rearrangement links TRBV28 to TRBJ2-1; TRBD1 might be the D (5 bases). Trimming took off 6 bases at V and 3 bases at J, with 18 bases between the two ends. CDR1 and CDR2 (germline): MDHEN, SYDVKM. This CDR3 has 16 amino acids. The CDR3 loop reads CASRKGYSILYNEQFF. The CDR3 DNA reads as TGTGCCAGCAGAAAGGGGTACTCCATACTCTACAATGAGCAGTTCTTC. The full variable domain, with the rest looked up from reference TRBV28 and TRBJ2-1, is DVKVTQSSRYLVKRTGEKVFLECVQDMDHENMFWYRQDPGLGLRLIYFSYDVKMKEKGDIPEGYSVSREKKERFSLILESASTNQTSMYLCASRKGYSILYNEQFFGPGTRLTVL.

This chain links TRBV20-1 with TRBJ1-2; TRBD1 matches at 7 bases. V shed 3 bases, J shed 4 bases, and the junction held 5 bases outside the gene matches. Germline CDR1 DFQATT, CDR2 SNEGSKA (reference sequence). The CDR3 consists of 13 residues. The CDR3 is CSASLRGTYGYTF. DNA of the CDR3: TGCAGTGCTAGTCTCAGGGGGACCTATGGCTACACCTTC.

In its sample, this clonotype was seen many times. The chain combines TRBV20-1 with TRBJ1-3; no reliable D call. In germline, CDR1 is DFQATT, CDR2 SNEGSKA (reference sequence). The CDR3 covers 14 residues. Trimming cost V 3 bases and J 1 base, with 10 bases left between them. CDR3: CSASLSVSGNTIYF. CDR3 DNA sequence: TGCAGTGCTAGTCTGAGCGTGTCTGGAAACACCATATATTTT.

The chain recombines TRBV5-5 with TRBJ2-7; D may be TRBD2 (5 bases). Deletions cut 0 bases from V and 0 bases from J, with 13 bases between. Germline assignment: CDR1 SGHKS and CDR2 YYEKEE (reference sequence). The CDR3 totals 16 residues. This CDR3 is CASSLASGVLSYEQYF. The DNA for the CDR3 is TGTGCCAGCAGCTTGGCAAGCGGAGTTCTCTCCTACGAGCAGTACTTC.

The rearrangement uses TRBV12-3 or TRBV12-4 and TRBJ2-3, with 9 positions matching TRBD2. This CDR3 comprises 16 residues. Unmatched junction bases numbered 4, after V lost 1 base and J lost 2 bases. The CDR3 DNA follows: TGTGCCAGCAGTTTAGGCGGGAGGGTTTACACAGATACGCAGTATTTT. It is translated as CASSLGGRVYTDTQYF.

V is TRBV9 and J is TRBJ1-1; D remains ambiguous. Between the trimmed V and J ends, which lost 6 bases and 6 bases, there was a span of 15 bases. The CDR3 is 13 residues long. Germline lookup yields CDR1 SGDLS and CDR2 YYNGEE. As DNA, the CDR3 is TGTGCCAGCACGGACTCACTTGAGGCTGAAGCTTTCTTT. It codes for CASTDSLEAEAFF.

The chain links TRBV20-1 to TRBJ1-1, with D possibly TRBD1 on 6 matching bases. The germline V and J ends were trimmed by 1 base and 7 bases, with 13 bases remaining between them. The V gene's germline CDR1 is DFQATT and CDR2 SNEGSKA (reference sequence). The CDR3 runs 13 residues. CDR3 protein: CSARVYRENEAFF. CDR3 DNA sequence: TGCAGTGCTAGAGTTTACAGGGAAAATGAAGCTTTCTTT.

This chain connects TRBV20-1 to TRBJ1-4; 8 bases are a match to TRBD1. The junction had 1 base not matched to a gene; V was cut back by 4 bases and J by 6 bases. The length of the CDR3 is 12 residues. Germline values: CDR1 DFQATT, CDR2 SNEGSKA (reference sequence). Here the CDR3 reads CSAMDRDEKLFF. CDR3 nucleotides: TGCAGTGCTATGGACAGGGATGAAAAACTGTTTTTT.

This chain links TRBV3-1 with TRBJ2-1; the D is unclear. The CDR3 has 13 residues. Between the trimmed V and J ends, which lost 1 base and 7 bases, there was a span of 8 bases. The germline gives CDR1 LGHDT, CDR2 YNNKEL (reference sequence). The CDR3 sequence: CASSQGSRNEQFF. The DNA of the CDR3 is TGTGCCAGCAGCCAAGGATCCCGTAATGAGCAGTTCTTC.

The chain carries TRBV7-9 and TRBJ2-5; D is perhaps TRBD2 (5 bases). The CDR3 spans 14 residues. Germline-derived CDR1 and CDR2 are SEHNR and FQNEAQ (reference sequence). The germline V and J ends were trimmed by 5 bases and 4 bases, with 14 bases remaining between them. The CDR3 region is CASSVTGSAETQYF. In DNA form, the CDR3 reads TGTGCCAGCAGCGTGACGGGGTCAGCAGAGACCCAGTACTTC.